The next 28 T cell receptor beta chains were all read from a single sample in a study of blood T cell repertoires in COVID-19. TCRdb keeps only in-frame clones here, not all; method: immunoSEQ multiplex PCR. The repertoire holds 250,000 to 300,000 clones, with around nine tenths as singletons. The specimen sequenced was PBMCs or T cells enriched from blood (not recorded which). The receptors shown here come from a woman aged 25 to 39 who had recovered from COVID-19.

The rearrangement joins TRBV11-2 to TRBJ1-4; tentatively, D is TRBD1 (6 bases). The germline gives CDR1 SGHAT, CDR2 FQNNGV. The CDR3 is 14 amino acids. Trimming shortened V by 5 bases and J by 4 bases, and 11 bases separated the two germline ends. The CDR3 here is CASSRTVYNEKLFF. In DNA form, the CDR3 reads TGTGCCAGCAGCCGGACAGTGTATAATGAAAAACTGTTTTTT.

This clone has only one observation. Here the CDR3 reads CASMGPSRGYEQYF. In nucleotides, the CDR3 is TGCGCCAGCATGGGACCCTCGCGGGGCTACGAGCAGTACTTC. The chain joins TRBV10-2 to TRBJ2-7; weak D call: TRBD2 (6 bases). The V gene's germline CDR1 is WSHSY and CDR2 SAAADI. The CDR3 extends over 14 amino acids. V was cut by 7 bases and J by 3 bases, with 16 bases left in between.

The chain joins TRBV19 to TRBJ2-5, with TRBD2 matching over 12 bases. Looked up from germline, CDR1 is LNHDA and CDR2 is SQIVND (reference sequence). Trimming cost V 5 bases and J 7 bases; bases outside gene matches: 8. The CDR3 sequence is 15 residues long. The CDR3: CASSFGLAGRGTQYF. The CDR3 region has the DNA TGTGCCAGTAGTTTTGGACTAGCGGGACGGGGGACCCAGTACTTC.

The gene calls are TRBV28 and TRBJ1-2, with TRBD1 matching 8 bases. Trimming took 6 bases from V and 6 from J; bases not matched to a gene: 6. The germline V gene has CDR1 MDHEN and CDR2 SYDVKM. The CDR3 contains 13 residues. Here the CDR3 reads CASRPTGGDGYTF. In DNA, the CDR3 is TGTGCCAGCAGGCCCACAGGGGGAGATGGCTACACCTTC.

This sequence joins TRBV30 and TRBJ1-4, with 7 bases aligning to TRBD1. The germline gives CDR1 GTSNPN, CDR2 SVGIG (reference sequence). The CDR3 is made up of 13 amino acids. V lost 5 bases and J lost 3; bases outside the gene matches: 3. CDR3 DNA: TGTGCCTGGCGGGGGACAGCTAATGAAAAACTGTTTTTT. It yields the protein CAWRGTANEKLFF.

This chain connects TRBV10-3 to TRBJ2-5, with D possibly TRBD1 on 5 matching bases. The CDR3 is 13 amino acids. Trimming took off 5 bases at V and 5 bases at J, with 12 bases between the two ends. The germline CDR1 and CDR2 sequences are ENHRY and SYGVKD. The CDR3 DNA is TGTGCCATCAGTTTTACAGGTGGGGAGACCCAGTACTTC. Protein product: CAISFTGGETQYF.

This clone was observed a handful of times. The chain links TRBV14 to TRBJ1-2, with a tentative D call TRBD1 (6 bases). The CDR3 covers 14 residues. V lost 2 bases, J lost 4 bases, and 11 bases lay in between. Germline CDR1 SGHDN, CDR2 FVKESK. The CDR3 spells CASSQQGRAYGYTF. In DNA, the CDR3 is TGTGCCAGCAGCCAACAGGGGAGGGCCTATGGCTACACCTTC.

Worth noting for this clone: An end of the junction differs from the germline gene, which may be a read error. Here the CDR3 reads CASSQDGEAFF. The DNA of the CDR3 is TGCGCCAGCAGTCAAGACGGTGAAGCTTTCTTT. The chain couples TRBV4-1 to TRBJ1-1, with D unclear. This CDR3 comprises 11 residues. Looked up from germline, CDR1 is MGHRA and CDR2 is YSYEKL.

The rearrangement links TRBV11-2 to TRBJ1-1, with D uncertain. The CDR3 contains 13 residues. The germline V gene has CDR1 SGHAT and CDR2 FQNNGV. V gave up 5 bases and J gave up 3 bases, with 10 bases separating them. CDR3 DNA sequence: TGTGCCAGCAGCCCCCGTTCTGACACTGAAGCTTTCTTT. Its translation is CASSPRSDTEAFF.

The chain couples TRBV7-6 to TRBJ2-5; 9 nucleotides align to TRBD2. Germline CDR1 and CDR2: SGHVS and FNYEAQ. V shed 4 bases, J shed 4 bases, and the junction held 7 bases outside the gene matches. This CDR3 region has 15 residues. CDR3 region: CASSSWTSARETQYF. DNA for the CDR3: TGTGCCAGCAGCTCCTGGACTAGCGCAAGAGAGACCCAGTACTTC.

The V call is TRBV10-3, the J call TRBJ1-5; D is unresolved. This CDR3 contains 13 residues. Trimming took 4 bases from V and 4 from J, leaving 8 bases between them. CDR1 is ENHRY and CDR2 is SYGVKD in the germline V gene. CDR3 DNA: TGTGCCATCAGTGGAGGTAGTAATCAGCCCCAGCATTTT. It yields the protein CAISGGSNQPQHF.

The genes are TRBV28 and TRBJ2-2; D might be TRBD1 (6 bases). The V end lost 5 bases, the J end lost 0 bases, and 13 bases lay between the germline ends. Germline CDR1 is MDHEN and CDR2 is SYDVKM. CDR3 length: 16 residues. Here the CDR3 reads CASSAHRAANTGELFF. CDR3 sequence (DNA): TGTGCCAGCAGTGCCCACAGGGCGGCGAACACCGGGGAGCTGTTTTTT.

The chain employs TRBV13 and TRBJ2-7; TRBD2 matches 7 bases. Trimming took 5 bases from V and 6 from J; bases not matched to a gene: 13. The CDR3 runs to 15 residues. Germline loops: CDR1 PRHDT, CDR2 FYEKMQ (reference sequence). The CDR3 loop reads CASSPIKTSLREQYF. The CDR3 region has the DNA TGTGCCAGCAGCCCTATAAAGACTAGCTTACGCGAGCAGTACTTC. The full variable domain, rest sourced from reference TRBV13 and TRBJ2-7, is AAGVIQSPRHLIKEKRETATLKCYPIPRHDTVYWYQQGPGQDPQFLISFYEKMQSDKGSIPDRFSAQQFSDYHSELNMSSLELGDSALYFCASSPIKTSLREQYFGPGTRLTVT.

This clone turned up a few times. V is TRBV7-9 and J is TRBJ2-1, with 9 bases fitting TRBD1. The V segment lost 5 bases and the J segment 2 bases; nucleotides outside the gene matches: 4. Germline CDR1 reads SEHNR; CDR2 reads FQNEAQ (reference sequence). There are 15 residues in the CDR3. CDR3 DNA: TGTGCCAGCAGCGTCACAGGGGGCGCCTACAATGAGCAGTTCTTC. Its protein is CASSVTGGAYNEQFF.

The chain recombines TRBV10-3 with TRBJ2-2; D is uncertain. V lost 4 bases, J lost 6 bases, and 9 bases lay in between. The CDR3 length is 13 residues. CDR1 is ENHRY, CDR2 SYGVKD, per germline. The CDR3 loop reads CAISGLSAGELFF. The CDR3 DNA sequence: TGTGCCATCAGTGGCTTGAGCGCCGGGGAGCTGTTTTTT.

V is TRBV5-1 and J is TRBJ2-2; D may be TRBD2 (6 bases). Trimming removed 2 bases from V and 4 bases from J, with 12 bases in between. CDR1 and CDR2 (germline): SGHRS, YFSETQ. This CDR3 region has 15 residues. The DNA for the CDR3 is TGCGCCAGCAGCTTAGGGGAGGTGGCCACCGGGGAGCTGTTTTTT. Translation: CASSLGEVATGELFF.

This clone was observed a handful of times. The chain recombines TRBV4-3 with TRBJ2-1; D is perhaps TRBD2 (5 bases). Germline values: CDR1 LGHNA, CDR2 YSLEER. The CDR3 runs 16 residues. V lost 0 bases and J lost 2, with 11 bases in between. CDR3 DNA: TGCGCCAGCAGCCAAGAAGGAGGAGCGCCCTACAATGAGCAGTTCTTC. This translates into CASSQEGGAPYNEQFF.

As concerns this clone: This CDR3 is also generated by other DNA sequences in the sample. The rearrangement uses TRBV7-2 and TRBJ1-5, with 9 bases that match TRBD1. The CDR3 loop spans 15 amino acids. The V segment lost 5 bases and the J segment 1 base; nucleotides outside the gene matches: 3. Germline lookup yields CDR1 SGHTA and CDR2 FQGNSA. DNA of the CDR3: TGTGCCAGCAGCCCGGGACAGGGAAGCAATCAGCCCCAGCATTTT. It encodes CASSPGQGSNQPQHF. Full variable domain (outside the CDR3, taken from reference TRBV7-2 and TRBJ1-5): GAGVSQSPSNKVTEKGKDVELRCDPISGHTALYWYRQSLGQGLEFLIYFQGNSAPDKSGLPSDRFSAERTGGSVSTLTIQRTQQEDSAVYLCASSPGQGSNQPQHFGDGTRLSIL.

The CDR3 nucleotides are TGTGCCAGCAGTTGGCAGGAAAAACTGTTTTTT. Its protein product is CASSWQEKLFF. The rearrangement links TRBV28 to TRBJ1-4; no reliable D call. Trimming left V 4 bases short and J 8 bases short, with 5 bases between. The CDR3 runs to 11 residues. Germline V CDR1 and CDR2: MDHEN, SYDVKM.

The chain carries TRBV10-2 and TRBJ2-1; TRBD2 matches at 16 bases. This CDR3 is built from 19 residues. Germline V gene data show CDR1 as WSHSY and CDR2 as SAAADI. The J segment lost 1 base and the V segment lost 10 bases, leaving 13 bases of the junction unmatched. The CDR3 sequence: CATVPGLAGGGWSYNEQFF. The CDR3 bases are TGCGCCACCGTCCCGGGACTAGCGGGAGGGGGGTGGTCCTACAATGAGCAGTTCTTC.

This rearrangement joins TRBV2 to TRBJ1-6; weak D call: TRBD1 (6 bases). There are 13 residues in the CDR3. Trimming took 8 bases from V and 7 from J, leaving 12 bases between them. Germline V gene lookup returns CDR1 SNHLY and CDR2 FYNNEI. This CDR3 is CASSGQLNSPLHF. For the CDR3, the DNA is TGTGCCAGCTCTGGACAGTTGAATTCACCCCTCCACTTT.

This sequence joins TRBV6-5 and TRBJ1-6; maybe TRBD1 (5 bases). V lost 10 bases and J 8 bases, leaving 15 bases between the germline ends. The germline CDR1 and CDR2 sequences are MNHEY and SVGAGI. The CDR3 covers 13 residues. CDR3 sequence: CATLGQGDSPLHF. In DNA, the CDR3 is TGTGCCACACTGGGGCAGGGTGATTCACCCCTCCACTTT.

The J gene is TRBJ2-1, the V gene TRBV3-1 (or the pseudogene TRBV3-2); 7 bases fit TRBD1. With V trimmed by 5 bases and J by 8 bases, 6 bases remained unmatched. Germline CDR1 LGHDT, CDR2 YNNKEL (reference sequence). The CDR3 spans 13 residues. Here the CDR3 reads CASSKQGNHEQFF. The CDR3 nucleotides read TGTGCCAGCAGCAAACAGGGGAACCATGAGCAGTTCTTC.

This rearrangement joins TRBV3-1 (or the pseudogene TRBV3-2) to TRBJ2-2; D may be TRBD1 (7 bases). Trimming stripped 6 bases from V and 4 bases from J, with 15 bases between. The CDR3 length is 15 residues. CDR1 LGHDT and CDR2 YNNKEL come from the germline V gene (reference sequence). The CDR3 DNA reads TGTGCCAGCAGGATGGAGGGGGCTGGCACCGGGGAGCTGTTTTTT. Translated: CASRMEGAGTGELFF.

The chain combines TRBV7-3 with TRBJ1-2, with 8 bases aligning to TRBD1. CDR1 and CDR2 from the germline V gene are SGHTA and FQGTGA. V gave up 5 bases and J gave up 7 bases; unmatched junction bases: 6. The CDR3 runs 13 residues. The CDR3 reads CASSPDRVGGYTF. The CDR3 DNA reads as TGTGCCAGCAGCCCGGACAGGGTGGGTGGCTACACCTTC.

This chain uses TRBV28 with TRBJ1-4; 9 nucleotides match TRBD1. This CDR3 has 17 residues. Trimming removed 2 bases from V and 8 bases from J; junction bases left unmatched: 12. CDR1 is MDHEN, CDR2 SYDVKM, per germline. CDR3 nucleotide sequence: TGTGCCAGCAGTTTAGCTAAAGGGGGACAGGGTTGGGAAAAACTGTTTTTT. This codes for CASSLAKGGQGWEKLFF.

This clone occurred once. The CDR3 sequence is CASRTLAAFSYEQYF. As DNA, the CDR3 is TGTGCCAGCAGAACACTAGCGGCTTTCTCCTACGAGCAGTACTTC. J is TRBJ2-7 and V is TRBV27; 8 bases are a match to TRBD2. J gave up 0 bases and V 6 bases, and 7 bases lay outside the gene matches. Germline loops: CDR1 MNHEY, CDR2 SMNVEV (reference sequence). There are 15 residues in the CDR3.

V is TRBV28 and J is TRBJ1-6; 7 bases match TRBD1. The CDR3 has 14 amino acids. Trimming at V came to 6 bases and at J to 4 bases, leaving 3 bases not matched to a gene. The germline V gene encodes CDR1 MDHEN and CDR2 SYDVKM. CDR3 coding DNA: TGTGCCAGCAGCGAGACAGGGTATAATTCACCCCTCCACTTT. This encodes CASSETGYNSPLHF.